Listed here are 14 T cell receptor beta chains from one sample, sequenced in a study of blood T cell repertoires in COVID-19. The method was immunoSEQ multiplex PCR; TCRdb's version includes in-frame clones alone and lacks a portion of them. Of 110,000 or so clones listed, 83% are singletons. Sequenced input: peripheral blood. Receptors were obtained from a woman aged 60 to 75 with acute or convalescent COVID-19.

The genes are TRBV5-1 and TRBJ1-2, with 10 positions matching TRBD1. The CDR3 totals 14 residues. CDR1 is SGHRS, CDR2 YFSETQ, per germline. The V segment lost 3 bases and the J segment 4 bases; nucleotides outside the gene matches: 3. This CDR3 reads CASSSDRGLYGYTF. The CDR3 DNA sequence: TGCGCCAGCAGCTCTGACAGGGGGCTCTATGGCTACACCTTC. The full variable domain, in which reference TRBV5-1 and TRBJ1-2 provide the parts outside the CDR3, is KAGVTQTPRYLIKTRGQQVTLSCSPISGHRSVSWYQQTPGQGLQFLFEYFSETQRNKGNFPGRFSGRQFSNSRSEMNVSTLELGDSALYLCASSSDRGLYGYTFGSGTRLTVV.

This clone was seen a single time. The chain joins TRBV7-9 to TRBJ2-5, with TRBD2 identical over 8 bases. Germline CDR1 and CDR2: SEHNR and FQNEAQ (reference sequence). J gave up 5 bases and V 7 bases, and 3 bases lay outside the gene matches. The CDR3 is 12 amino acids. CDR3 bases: TGTGCCAGCAATGGCGGGGGGGAGACCCAGTACTTC. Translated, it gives CASNGGGETQYF.

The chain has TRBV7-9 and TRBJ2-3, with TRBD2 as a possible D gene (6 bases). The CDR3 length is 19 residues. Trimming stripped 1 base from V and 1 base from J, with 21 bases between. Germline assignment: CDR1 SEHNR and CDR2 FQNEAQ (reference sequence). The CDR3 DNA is TGTGCCAGCAGCTTAGGTATGGCTAGCGCCCCTCGGGGCACAGATACGCAGTATTTT. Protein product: CASSLGMASAPRGTDTQYF.

The CDR3, as DNA: TGTGCCAGTAGTGTGGGCCCCTCCTACGAGCAGTACTTC. Residues: CASSVGPSYEQYF. This chain links TRBV19 with TRBJ2-7, with D hard to call. CDR3 size: 13 residues. The germline V and J ends were trimmed by 5 bases and 0 bases, with 8 bases remaining between them. The germline gives CDR1 LNHDA, CDR2 SQIVND (reference sequence).

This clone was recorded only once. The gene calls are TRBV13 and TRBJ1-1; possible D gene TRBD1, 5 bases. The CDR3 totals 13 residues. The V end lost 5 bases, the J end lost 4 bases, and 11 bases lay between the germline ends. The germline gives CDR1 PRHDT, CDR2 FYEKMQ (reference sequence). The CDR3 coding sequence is TGTGCCAGCAGCACCGCGGGGGGCACTGAAGCTTTCTTT. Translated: CASSTAGGTEAFF.

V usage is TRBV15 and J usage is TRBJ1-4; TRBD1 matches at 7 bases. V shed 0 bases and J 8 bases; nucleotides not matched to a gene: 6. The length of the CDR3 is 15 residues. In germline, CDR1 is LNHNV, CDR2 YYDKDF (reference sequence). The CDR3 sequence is CATSRDRQGKEKLFF. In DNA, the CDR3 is TGTGCCACCAGCAGAGATAGACAGGGAAAGGAAAAACTGTTTTTT.

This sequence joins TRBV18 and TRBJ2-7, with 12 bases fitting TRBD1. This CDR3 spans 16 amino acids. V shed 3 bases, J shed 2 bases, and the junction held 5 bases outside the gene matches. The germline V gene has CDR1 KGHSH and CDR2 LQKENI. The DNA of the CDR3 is TGTGCCAGCTCACCTCCCGGGACAGGGGGCACCTACGAGCAGTACTTC. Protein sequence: CASSPPGTGGTYEQYF.

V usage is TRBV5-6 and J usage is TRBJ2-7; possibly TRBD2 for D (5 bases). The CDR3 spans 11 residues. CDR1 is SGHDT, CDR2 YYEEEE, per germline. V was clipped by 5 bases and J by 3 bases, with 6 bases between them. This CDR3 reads CASSRGYEQYF. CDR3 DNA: TGTGCCAGCAGTCGGGGCTACGAGCAGTACTTC.

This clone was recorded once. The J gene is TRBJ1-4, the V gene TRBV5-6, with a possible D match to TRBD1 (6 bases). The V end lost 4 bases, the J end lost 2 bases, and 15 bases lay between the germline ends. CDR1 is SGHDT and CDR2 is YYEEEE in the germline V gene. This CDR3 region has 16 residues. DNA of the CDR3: TGTGCCAGCAGCCATATTACAGGGAGCACTAATGAAAAACTGTTTTTT. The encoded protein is CASSHITGSTNEKLFF.

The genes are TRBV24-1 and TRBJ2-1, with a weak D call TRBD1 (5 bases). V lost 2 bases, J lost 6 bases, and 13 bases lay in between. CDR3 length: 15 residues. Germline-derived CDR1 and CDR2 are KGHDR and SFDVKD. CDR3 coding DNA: TGTGCCACCAGTGATTCACTGACAGAGACCAATGAGCAGTTCTTC. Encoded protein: CATSDSLTETNEQFF.

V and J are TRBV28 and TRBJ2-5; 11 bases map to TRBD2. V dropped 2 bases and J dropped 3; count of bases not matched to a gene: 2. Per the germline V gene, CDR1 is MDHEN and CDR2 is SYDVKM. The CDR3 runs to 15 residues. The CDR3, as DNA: TGTGCCAGCAGTTTACCGGGACTAGCGGAAGAGACCCAGTACTTC. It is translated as CASSLPGLAEETQYF.

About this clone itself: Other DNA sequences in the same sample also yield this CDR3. The CDR3 here is CASSQGLAGPYEQYF. CDR3 in DNA: TGCGCCAGCAGCCAAGGACTAGCGGGGCCCTACGAGCAGTACTTC. The chain recombines TRBV4-1 with TRBJ2-7; TRBD2 aligns across 11 bases. V was clipped by 1 base and J by 2 bases; unmatched bases: 1. CDR1 MGHRA and CDR2 YSYEKL come from the germline V gene. CDR3 length: 15 residues.

The CDR3 spells CASSSGLRPDTEAFF. The DNA for the CDR3 is TGTGCCAGCAGCTCGGGACTAAGGCCTGACACTGAAGCTTTCTTT. The V gene is TRBV11-2, the J gene TRBJ1-1; TRBD1 might be the D (5 bases). V lost 4 bases and J 3 bases, leaving 15 bases between the germline ends. The CDR3 runs to 15 residues. Per germline, CDR1 SGHAT and CDR2 FQNNGV.

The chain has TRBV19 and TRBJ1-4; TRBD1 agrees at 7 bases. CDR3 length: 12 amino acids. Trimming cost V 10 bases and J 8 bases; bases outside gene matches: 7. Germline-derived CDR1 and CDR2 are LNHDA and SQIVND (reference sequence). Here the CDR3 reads CATRQGREKLFF. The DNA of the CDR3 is TGTGCCACCAGACAGGGTCGGGAAAAACTGTTTTTT.